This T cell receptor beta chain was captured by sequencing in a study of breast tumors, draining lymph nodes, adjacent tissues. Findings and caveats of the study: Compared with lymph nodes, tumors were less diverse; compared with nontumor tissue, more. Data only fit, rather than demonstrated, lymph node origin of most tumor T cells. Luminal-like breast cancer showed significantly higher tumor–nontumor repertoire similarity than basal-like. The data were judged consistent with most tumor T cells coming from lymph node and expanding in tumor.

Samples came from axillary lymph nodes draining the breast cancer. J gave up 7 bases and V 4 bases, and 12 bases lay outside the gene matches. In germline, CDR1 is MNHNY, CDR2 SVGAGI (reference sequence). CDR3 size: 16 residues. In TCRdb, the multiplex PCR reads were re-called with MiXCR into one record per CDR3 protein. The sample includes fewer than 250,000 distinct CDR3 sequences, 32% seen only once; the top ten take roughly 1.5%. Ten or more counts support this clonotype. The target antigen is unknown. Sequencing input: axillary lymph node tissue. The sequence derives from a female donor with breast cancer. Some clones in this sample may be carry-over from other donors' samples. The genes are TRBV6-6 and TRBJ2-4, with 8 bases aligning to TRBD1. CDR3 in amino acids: CASSSPPTGAGNIQYF. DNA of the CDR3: TGTGCCAGCAGTTCCCCACCGACAGGGGCCGGGAACATTCAGTACTTC.